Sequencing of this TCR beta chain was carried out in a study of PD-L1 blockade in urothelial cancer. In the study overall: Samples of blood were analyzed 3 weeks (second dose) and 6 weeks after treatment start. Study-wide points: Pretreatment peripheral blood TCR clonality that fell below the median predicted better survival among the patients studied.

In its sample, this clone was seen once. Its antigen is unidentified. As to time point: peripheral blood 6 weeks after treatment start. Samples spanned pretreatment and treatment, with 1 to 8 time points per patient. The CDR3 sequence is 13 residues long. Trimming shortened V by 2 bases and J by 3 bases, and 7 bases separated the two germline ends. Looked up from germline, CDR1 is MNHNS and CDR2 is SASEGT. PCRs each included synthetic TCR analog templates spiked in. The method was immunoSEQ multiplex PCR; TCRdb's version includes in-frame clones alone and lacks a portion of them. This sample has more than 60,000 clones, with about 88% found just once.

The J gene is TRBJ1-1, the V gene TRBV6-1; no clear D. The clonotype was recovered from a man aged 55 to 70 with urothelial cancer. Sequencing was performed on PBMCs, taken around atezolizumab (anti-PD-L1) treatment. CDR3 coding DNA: TGTGCCAGCAGTGAACAGGTTCACACTGAAGCTTTCTTT. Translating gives CASSEQVHTEAFF.